Presented here are 5 T cell receptor beta chains from one specimen sequenced in a study of PD-L1 blockade in urothelial cancer. This sample's time point: pretreatment peripheral blood. The table came from immunoSEQ multiplex PCR; TCRdb's copy has only in-frame clones and leaves some out. The sample yields around 35,000 clones, 84% seen once. The starting material was PBMCs, obtained around atezolizumab (anti-PD-L1) treatment. These receptors all stem from a man in his sixties with urothelial cancer.

The chain couples TRBV9 to TRBJ1-1; no clear D gene. The CDR3 consists of 13 residues. Trimming shortened V by 4 bases and J by 0 bases, and 7 bases separated the two germline ends. The V gene's germline CDR1 is SGDLS and CDR2 YYNGEE. This CDR3 is CASSLPVNTEAFF. The CDR3 DNA is TGTGCCAGCAGCTTACCAGTGAACACTGAAGCTTTCTTT.

The chain employs TRBV7-9 and TRBJ2-1, with D possibly TRBD1 on 6 matching bases. Germline V gene data show CDR1 as SEHNR and CDR2 as FQNEAQ (reference sequence). The CDR3 is made up of 14 amino acids. V was clipped by 6 bases and J by 9 bases, with 18 bases between them. The CDR3 loop reads CASRLKQGSSEQFF. The CDR3 DNA is TGTGCCAGCAGACTAAAACAGGGTTCGAGTGAGCAGTTCTTC.

This sequence joins TRBV5-1 and TRBJ2-2, with D possibly matching TRBD1 (6 bases). Trimming removed 3 bases at V and 2 bases at J, with 11 bases between. The CDR3 totals 15 residues. The germline V gene has CDR1 SGHRS and CDR2 YFSETQ. Here the CDR3 reads CASSSSTGNTGELFF. The CDR3 DNA reads as TGCGCCAGCAGCTCCTCGACAGGAAACACCGGGGAGCTGTTTTTT.

V gene TRBV27 combines with J gene TRBJ2-1; D is ambiguous. This CDR3 has 12 residues. CDR1 is MNHEY, CDR2 SMNVEV, per germline (reference sequence). Trimming shortened V by 2 bases and J by 9 bases, and 8 bases separated the two germline ends. CDR3 nucleotides: TGTGCCAGCAGTTTAGGAGTCACTGAGCAGTTCTTC. The encoded protein is CASSLGVTEQFF.

This clone was detected once. The chain links TRBV2 to TRBJ1-2; no clear D gene. The CDR3 has 15 residues. Trimming took off 6 bases at V and 1 base at J, with 15 bases between the two ends. The germline V gene has CDR1 SNHLY and CDR2 FYNNEI. CDR3 bases: TGTGCCAGCAGAGAGTACAGAGATAGTAACTATGGCTACACCTTC. Encoded protein: CASREYRDSNYGYTF.